This is a list of T cell receptor beta chains from one sample in a study of identifying expanded T cells in peripheral blood. Clones were sequenced by immunoSEQ multiplex PCR, and TCRdb holds only the in-frame ones, with some missing. This table holds 90,000 to 95,000 clones, 88% found once. What was sequenced was blood. The receptors derive from a person aged 18 to 70 in good health. The CDR3 runs from the conserved cysteine through the conserved F or W. The order of the fields is V gene, J gene, D gene, clone size, CDR3 DNA, CDR3 protein. D genes are given only for firm matches. Only part of the rows carry a size: once, few, many, or a class if the clone is expanded.

V: TRBV10-3; J: TRBJ1-2; D: NA; size: NA; DNA: TGTGCCATCAGTCCACCCGGGGACTATGGCTACACCTTC; CDR3: CAISPPGDYGYTF
V: TRBV5-4; J: TRBJ1-2; D: NA; size: NA; DNA: TGTGCCAGCAGCTTGGATGCAGCAAACTATGGCTACACCTTC; CDR3: CASSLDAANYGYTF
V: TRBV21-1; J: TRBJ1-1; D: NA; size: NA; DNA: TGTGCCAGCAGCTATGGCACTGAAGCTTTCTTT; CDR3: CASSYGTEAFF
V: TRBV27; J: TRBJ2-2; D: TRBD2; size: NA; DNA: TGTGCCAGCAGTTCCCTCCCCCCTAGCGGCTCGAACACCGGGGAGCTGTTTTTT; CDR3: CASSSLPPSGSNTGELFF
V: TRBV21-1; J: TRBJ2-7; D: NA; size: NA; DNA: TGTGCCAGCAGCCCTTGTCTGGGACAGGCCCCGGACGAGCAGTACTTC; CDR3: CASSPCLGQAPDEQYF
V: TRBV25-1; J: TRBJ1-2; D: NA; size: NA; DNA: TGTGCCAGCAGTACCAAACCGGGCGCGCCCTATGGCTACACCTTC; CDR3: CASSTKPGAPYGYTF
V: TRBV15; J: TRBJ1-2; D: NA; size: NA; DNA: TGTGCCACCAGCGGGAATCCCGAGGGGGGCGCACACTATGGCTACACCTTC; CDR3: CATSGNPEGGAHYGYTF
V: TRBV7-8; J: TRBJ2-5; D: TRBD2; size: NA; DNA: TGTGCCAGCAAGGGTGGAGCTAGCGGGATTGGGCAAGAGACCCAGTACTTC; CDR3: CASKGGASGIGQETQYF
V: TRBV27; J: TRBJ2-1; D: NA; size: few; DNA: TGTGCCAGCAGTTTTGACAGCAACAATGAGCAGTTCTTC; CDR3: CASSFDSNNEQFF
V: TRBV7-9; J: TRBJ1-1; D: NA; size: NA; DNA: TGTGCCAGCAGCTTAGAGTCAGGGGCTGAAGCTTTCTTT; CDR3: CASSLESGAEAFF
V: TRBV30; J: TRBJ1-1; D: NA; size: NA; DNA: TGTGCCTGGAGTGTAGTCGGCAGGGCCGGCACTGAAGCTTTCTTT; CDR3: CAWSVVGRAGTEAFF
V: TRBV19; J: TRBJ1-3; D: NA; size: NA; DNA: TGTGCCAGTAGTCCAAAGACGGTCGGTGGAAACACCATATATTTT; CDR3: CASSPKTVGGNTIYF
V: TRBV7-9; J: TRBJ1-2; D: NA; size: NA; DNA: TGTGCCAGCAGCGAAATGAAGGCTAATACTAACTATGGCTACACCTTC; CDR3: CASSEMKANTNYGYTF
V: TRBV4-2; J: TRBJ1-2; D: TRBD1; size: NA; DNA: TGTGCCAGCAGCCAAGGATCGGAGGACAGGGGGGACTATGGCTACACCTTC; CDR3: CASSQGSEDRGDYGYTF
V: TRBV10-3; J: TRBJ1-1; D: NA; size: NA; DNA: TGTGCCATCAGCCTACAGGGATACACTGAAGCTTTCTTT; CDR3: CAISLQGYTEAFF
V: TRBV5-4; J: TRBJ2-6; D: NA; size: once; DNA: TGTGCCAGCAGCTTATTTGTAGGCTCTGGGGCCAACGTCCTGACTTTC; CDR3: CASSLFVGSGANVLTF
V: TRBV25-1; J: TRBJ2-1; D: NA; size: NA; DNA: TGTGCCAGCACCAAATCCGGGATCTACAATGAGCAGTTCTTC; CDR3: CASTKSGIYNEQFF
V: TRBV15; J: TRBJ2-1; D: NA; size: NA; DNA: TGTGCCACCAGCAGTTTCGGGACAGAGCAGTTCTTC; CDR3: CATSSFGTEQFF
V: TRBV5-6; J: TRBJ1-2; D: NA; size: NA; DNA: TGTGCCAGCAGCCCCCCGGTCGGAGGGGCCTATGGCTACACCTTC; CDR3: CASSPPVGGAYGYTF
V: TRBV19; J: TRBJ2-7; D: TRBD2; size: NA; DNA: TGTGCCAGTAGTGTTCTAGCGGGTCACTCGTACGAGCAGTACTTC; CDR3: CASSVLAGHSYEQYF
V: TRBV9; J: TRBJ2-5; D: TRBD2; size: NA; DNA: TGTGCCAGCAGCGCCAGTAAGACTAGCGAAGAGACCCAGTACTTC; CDR3: CASSASKTSEETQYF
V: TRBV5-4; J: TRBJ2-5; D: NA; size: NA; DNA: TGTGCCAGCAGCTTGGGACTAGGGGTTCAAGAGACCCAGTACTTC; CDR3: CASSLGLGVQETQYF
V: TRBV5-1; J: TRBJ1-1; D: NA; size: NA; DNA: TGCGCCAGCAGCTCCGCCAGGGAAGCTTTCTTT; CDR3: CASSSAREAFF
V: TRBV19; J: TRBJ1-1; D: NA; size: NA; DNA: TGTGCCAGTAGTATCAGGGAGAGGACTGAAGCTTTCTTT; CDR3: CASSIRERTEAFF
V: TRBV5-5; J: TRBJ1-1; D: NA; size: NA; DNA: TGTGCCAGCAGCTTGTCACACAGCTCGAACACTGAAGCTTTCTTT; CDR3: CASSLSHSSNTEAFF
V: TRBV5-6; J: TRBJ2-5; D: NA; size: NA; DNA: TGTGCCAGCAGCAATGTCGACAGACAAGAGACCCAGTACTTC; CDR3: CASSNVDRQETQYF
V: TRBV6-5; J: TRBJ1-1; D: NA; size: NA; DNA: TGTGCCAGCAGTCCTAACCCCCGACCCACTGAAGCTTTCTTT; CDR3: CASSPNPRPTEAFF
V: TRBV5-4; J: TRBJ1-1; D: NA; size: NA; DNA: TGTGCCAGCAGCCTATACAGGGTCGCTGAAGCTTTCTTT; CDR3: CASSLYRVAEAFF
V: TRBV7-3; J: TRBJ1-2; D: NA; size: NA; DNA: TGTGCCAGCAGCTTATTTAACTGGGGCTACACCTTC; CDR3: CASSLFNWGYTF
V: TRBV7-9; J: TRBJ1-1; D: NA; size: NA; DNA: TGTGCCAGCAGCTTCGACTTGAGGCACACTGAAGCTTTCTTT; CDR3: CASSFDLRHTEAFF
V: TRBV15; J: TRBJ1-1; D: NA; size: NA; DNA: TGTGCCACCAGGGAAGTGGGGGGCGCGAAGGCTTTCTTT; CDR3: CATREVGGAKAFF
V: TRBV7-6; J: TRBJ2-1; D: TRBD1; size: NA; DNA: TGTGCCAGCAGCTCAACAGGGGTTTTCAACAATGAGCAGTTCTTC; CDR3: CASSSTGVFNNEQFF
V: TRBV18; J: TRBJ1-1; D: TRBD1; size: NA; DNA: TGTGCCAGCGGACCCAGGGGGGGGAACACTGAAGCTTTCTTT; CDR3: CASGPRGGNTEAFF
V: TRBV6-5; J: TRBJ2-1; D: TRBD2; size: NA; DNA: TGTGCCAGCAGTCAAGCGGGGGAGCAGTTCTTC; CDR3: CASSQAGEQFF
V: TRBV2; J: TRBJ2-5; D: TRBD1; size: NA; DNA: TGTGCCAGCGGGGAGCCGGGACAGGGAAAAGAGACCCAGTACTTC; CDR3: CASGEPGQGKETQYF
V: TRBV19; J: TRBJ2-1; D: TRBD1; size: NA; DNA: TGTGCCAGTAGTGAGGGACAGTACTTGGGTGAGCAGTTCTTC; CDR3: CASSEGQYLGEQFF
V: TRBV6-5; J: TRBJ1-4; D: NA; size: NA; DNA: TGTGCCAGCAGTTACAGCGGGGGGCAAGGTGAAAAACTGTTTTTT; CDR3: CASSYSGGQGEKLFF
V: TRBV27; J: TRBJ2-7; D: TRBD2; size: NA; DNA: TGTGCCAGCAGTTTCCTCGGACTAGCGGGAGATAGCGAGCAGTACTTC; CDR3: CASSFLGLAGDSEQYF
V: TRBV10-3; J: TRBJ2-3; D: NA; size: once; DNA: TGTGCCATCAGAGAAACAAAACAGGGGACTAGCACAGATACGCAGTATTTT; CDR3: CAIRETKQGTSTDTQYF
V: TRBV5-4; J: TRBJ1-4; D: NA; size: once; DNA: TGTGCCAGCAGCTTGGGGCTCAGGGATGAAAAACTGTTTTTT; CDR3: CASSLGLRDEKLFF